The 32 T cell receptor beta chains below come from one sample, sequenced in a study of T cell repertoires in cytomegalovirus infection. TCRdb re-called the reads with MiXCR, one entry per CDR3 protein. The profile shows around 320,000 distinct CDR3 sequences, more than 8% of them singletons. Specimen: PBMCs. The receptors shown here come from a human donor in good health (CMV status not recorded). Some clones in this sample may be carry-over from other donors' samples.

The genes are TRBV11-2 and TRBJ2-5; 8 bases agree with TRBD1. With V trimmed by 4 bases and J by 9 bases, 10 bases remained unmatched. The CDR3 length is 14 residues. From germline, CDR1 is SGHAT and CDR2 FQNNGV. Here the CDR3 DNA reads TGTGCCAGCAGCTACGGACAGGGACCCTTGGCCCAGTACTTC. Encoded protein: CASSYGQGPLAQYF. Together with reference TRBV11-2 and TRBJ2-5, the CDR3 gives the full variable domain: EAGVAQSPRYKIIEKRQSVAFWCNPISGHATLYWYQQILGQGPKLLIQFQNNGVVDDSQLPKDRFSAERLKGVDSTLKIQPAKLEDSAVYLCASSYGQGPLAQYFGPGTRLLVL.

Ten or more counts support this clonotype. V gene TRBV7-2 combines with J gene TRBJ2-1, with 10 bases fitting TRBD2. Germline V CDR1 and CDR2: SGHTA, FQGNSA. V trimming: 2 bases; J trimming: 7 bases; junction bases outside the gene matches: 5. The CDR3 extends over 15 amino acids. The CDR3 loop reads CASSLSGGASNEQFF. CDR3 in DNA: TGTGCCAGCAGCTTAAGCGGGGGGGCTAGTAATGAGCAGTTCTTC.

This chain uses TRBV24-1 with TRBJ1-5; tentative D call: TRBD1 (6 bases). Germline lookup yields CDR1 KGHDR and CDR2 SFDVKD. Trimming took 1 base from V and 7 from J, leaving 22 bases between them. This CDR3 is 18 amino acids long. The DNA of the CDR3 is TGTGCCACCAGTGATTTTGCCAGGGGAAAGGAGCCTTGGCAGCCCCAGCATTTT. Its protein is CATSDFARGKEPWQPQHF.

V usage is TRBV29-1 and J usage is TRBJ1-1, with D tentatively TRBD1 (6 bases). The CDR3 spans 13 residues. The germline CDR1 and CDR2 sequences are SQVTM and ANQGSEA. Trimming shortened V by 2 bases and J by 2 bases, and 9 bases separated the two germline ends. The CDR3 loop is CSVERGPNTEAFF. CDR3 DNA: TGCAGCGTTGAACGGGGGCCAAACACTGAAGCTTTCTTT.

This clonotype was detected only a few times. V is TRBV4-1 and J is TRBJ2-2; D is unclear. Trimming pared 1 base from V and 6 bases from J, leaving 9 bases between. The CDR3 is 14 residues long. Germline V gene sequence: CDR1 MGHRA, CDR2 YSYEKL. The CDR3 nucleotides are TGCGCCAGCAGCCAAGGGCTAGTACCCGGGGAGCTGTTTTTT. Amino acid sequence: CASSQGLVPGELFF.

Many counts were recorded for this clonotype. This chain links TRBV4-3 with TRBJ1-3; D unresolved. The CDR3 extends over 15 amino acids. Deletions cut 4 bases from V and 2 bases from J, with 12 bases between. Germline V gives CDR1 LGHNA, CDR2 YSLEER. The CDR3 loop is CASSLLPGPGNTIYF. CDR3 DNA sequence: TGCGCCAGCAGCCTCCTACCGGGTCCTGGAAACACCATATATTTT.

This clonotype was counted between two and nine times. This sequence joins TRBV6-4 and TRBJ2-3; 8 bases match TRBD2. From germline, CDR1 is MRHNA and CDR2 SNTAGT. Trimming at V came to 5 bases and at J to 4 bases, leaving 8 bases not matched to a gene. The CDR3 extends over 15 amino acids. In DNA, the CDR3 is TGTGCCAGCAGTCCACGGGGGGGCCGCGCAGATACGCAGTATTTT. It translates to CASSPRGGRADTQYF.

This clonotype was counted at least ten times. The chain has TRBV20-1 and TRBJ2-1, with 10 bases matching TRBD2. CDR1 and CDR2 from the germline V gene are DFQATT and SNEGSKA (reference sequence). Trimming cost V 6 bases and J 8 bases; bases outside gene matches: 4. The length of the CDR3 is 12 residues. The CDR3 reads CSAQRGGDEQFF. The CDR3, as DNA: TGCAGTGCCCAGCGGGGGGGGGATGAGCAGTTCTTC.

This rearrangement joins TRBV12-3 or TRBV12-4 to TRBJ2-5; D may be TRBD1 (6 bases). The V gene lost 7 bases and the J gene lost 7 bases, with 25 bases spanning the gap. The length of the CDR3 is 16 residues. The CDR3 spells CASISRDKGPRGTQYF. The CDR3 DNA is TGTGCCAGCATATCCCGGGACAAGGGCCCTCGTGGGACCCAGTACTTC.

This clonotype has only a few counts. The V call is TRBV7-6, the J call TRBJ2-2; D might be TRBD2 (5 bases). CDR1 is SGHVS and CDR2 is FNYEAQ in the germline V gene. This CDR3 contains 16 residues. Trimming removed 7 bases at V and 2 bases at J, with 17 bases between. The CDR3 sequence is CASKQGSGANTGELFF. In nucleotides, the CDR3 is TGTGCCAGCAAACAAGGCAGCGGAGCTAACACCGGGGAGCTGTTTTTT.

The table lists this clonotype with many counts. The rearrangement uses TRBV7-3 and TRBJ1-2; D is unresolved. The CDR3 loop spans 13 amino acids. Germline V CDR1 and CDR2: SGHTA, FQGTGA. V was trimmed by 2 bases and J by 8 bases, leaving 12 bases between them. The CDR3 spells CASSLGPRGGYTF. CDR3 nucleotides: TGTGCCAGCAGCTTAGGACCGCGGGGAGGCTACACCTTC.

The chain is built from TRBV6-6 and TRBJ2-3; D is possibly TRBD2 (6 bases). The CDR3 spans 12 residues. Trimming cost V 4 bases and J 7 bases, with 9 bases left between them. Germline V CDR1 and CDR2: MNHNY, SVGAGI (reference sequence). CDR3 residues: CASSSEGNTQYF. CDR3 coding DNA: TGTGCCAGCAGTTCGGAGGGGAATACGCAGTATTTT.

This chain joins TRBV10-3 and TRBJ1-2; 7 bases line up with TRBD1. With 0 bases clipped from V and 8 bases from J, the junction kept 3 bases outside the gene matches. Germline CDR1 reads ENHRY; CDR2 reads SYGVKD. There are 13 residues in the CDR3. The CDR3 DNA follows: TGTGCCATCAGTGAGTCCAGGGGGAACGGCTACACCTTC. Its protein product is CAISESRGNGYTF.

This clonotype was seen repeatedly, ten times or more. The CDR3 DNA follows: TGTGCCAGCAGCTCTAGCGGGAGAATCGGGGAGCTGTTTTTT. Translating gives CASSSSGRIGELFF. V and J are TRBV11-2 and TRBJ2-2; 10 nucleotides line up with TRBD2. J gave up 7 bases and V 4 bases, and 3 bases lay outside the gene matches. Germline V gives CDR1 SGHAT, CDR2 FQNNGV. CDR3 length equals 14 residues.

Here the CDR3 reads CASSTYRGRETQYF. CDR3 coding DNA: TGTGCCAGCAGTACTTACAGGGGACGAGAGACCCAGTACTTC. The chain carries TRBV6-2 or TRBV6-3 and TRBJ2-5; TRBD1 agrees at 7 bases. The CDR3 has 14 amino acids. V trimming: 5 bases; J trimming: 4 bases; junction bases outside the gene matches: 7. In germline, CDR1 is MNHEY, CDR2 SVGEGT.

The chain combines TRBV29-1 with TRBJ2-3; TRBD2 matches 9 bases. Germline V lookup: CDR1 SQVTM, CDR2 ANQGSEA. V shed 4 bases and J 4 bases; nucleotides not matched to a gene: 3. The CDR3 length is 13 residues. The CDR3 sequence is CSVGGGGPDTQYF. The CDR3 DNA is TGCAGCGTTGGCGGGGGGGGGCCAGATACGCAGTATTTT.

This clonotype was recorded a few times. J is TRBJ1-1 and V is TRBV6-2 or TRBV6-3; no clear D. The V gene's germline CDR1 is MNHEY and CDR2 SVGEGT. Trimming removed 8 bases at V and 5 bases at J, with 21 bases between. The CDR3 has 15 amino acids. The CDR3 sequence is CASRGLVAAGTEAFF. In nucleotides, the CDR3 is TGTGCCAGCCGTGGATTAGTTGCGGCGGGGACTGAAGCTTTCTTT.

This clonotype was seen at least ten times. The chain has TRBV7-2 and TRBJ2-3, with 9 bases that match TRBD2. Trimming removed 1 base from V and 8 bases from J; junction bases left unmatched: 4. The CDR3 sequence is 14 residues long. The germline V gene has CDR1 SGHTA and CDR2 FQGNSA. The CDR3: CASSLDSGGSTQYF. The DNA for the CDR3 is TGTGCCAGCAGCTTAGATAGCGGGGGTTCTACGCAGTATTTT.

Note on this clonotype: This clone may be a read error of a much larger clone one base away. This sequence joins TRBV7-2 and TRBJ2-5, with D perhaps matching TRBD1 or TRBD2 (5 bases each). This CDR3 has 14 residues. CDR1 and CDR2 (germline): SGHTA, FQGNSA. V was clipped by 3 bases and J by 3 bases, with 11 bases between them. DNA for the CDR3: TGTGCCAGCAGCTTTATGGGACGGAAAGAGACCCAGTACTTC. It translates to CASSFMGRKETQYF.

In its sample, this clonotype was seen a few times. The V call is TRBV7-9, the J call TRBJ2-2, with a possible D match to TRBD2 (5 bases). V was trimmed by 5 bases and J by 4 bases, leaving 14 bases between them. CDR1 and CDR2 from the germline V gene are SEHNR and FQNEAQ (reference sequence). There are 15 residues in the CDR3. CDR3 nucleotide sequence: TGTGCCAGCAGCCCCCCTCGGGGTAGCACCGGGGAGCTGTTTTTT. Translating gives CASSPPRGSTGELFF.

The table lists this clonotype with a few counts. The chain joins TRBV7-2 to TRBJ2-3; no reliable D call. This CDR3 spans 15 amino acids. CDR1 and CDR2 (germline): SGHTA, FQGNSA. V gave up 0 bases and J gave up 6 bases, with 13 bases separating them. In nucleotides, the CDR3 is TGTGCCAGCAGCTTAGCTGGCAGCCGGCGGGATACGCAGTATTTT. This sequence encodes CASSLAGSRRDTQYF.

This clonotype was seen ten or more times. The CDR3 here is CAVTGLAGIRGEQYF. CDR3 sequence (DNA): TGTGCCGTAACCGGCCTAGCGGGGATCCGGGGGGAGCAGTACTTC. The rearrangement uses TRBV7-2 and TRBJ2-7; 9 nucleotides agree with TRBD2. CDR3 size: 15 residues. The germline V gene encodes CDR1 SGHTA and CDR2 FQGNSA. Trimming took 11 bases from V and 7 from J; bases not matched to a gene: 18.

The chain recombines TRBV7-3 with TRBJ1-5; D is undetermined. The CDR3 contains 13 residues. CDR1 SGHTA and CDR2 FQGTGA come from the germline V gene. Trimming took off 1 base at V and 3 bases at J, with 4 bases between the two ends. CDR3 in amino acids: CASSLNPNQPQHF. Here the CDR3 DNA reads TGTGCCAGCAGCTTAAATCCCAATCAGCCCCAGCATTTT. Full variable domain (outside the CDR3, taken from reference TRBV7-3 and TRBJ1-5): GAGVSQTPSNKVTEKGKYVELRCDPISGHTALYWYRQSLGQGPEFLIYFQGTGAADDSGLPNDRFFAVRPEGSVSTLKIQRTERGDSAVYLCASSLNPNQPQHFGDGTRLSIL.

This clonotype was counted between two and nine times. The V gene is TRBV27, the J gene TRBJ2-7; D is ambiguous. The CDR3 has 13 residues. With 5 bases removed from V and 6 bases from J, the gap between germline ends came to 14 bases. Germline V CDR1 and CDR2: MNHEY, SMNVEV (reference sequence). The CDR3 coding sequence is TGTGCCAGCAGTCCCCGGGCTAGTGGCGAGCAGTACTTC. It codes for CASSPRASGEQYF.

The gene calls are TRBV7-2 and TRBJ2-1, with TRBD2 matching 7 bases. Germline V CDR1 and CDR2: SGHTA, FQGNSA. The CDR3 extends over 14 amino acids. The V gene end was trimmed by 5 bases and the J gene end by 8 bases; junction bases not matched to a gene: 9. CDR3 residues: CASSPPWGGYEQFF. The CDR3 bases are TGTGCCAGCAGCCCTCCGTGGGGGGGGTATGAGCAGTTCTTC. Variable domain in full (rest from reference TRBV7-2 and TRBJ2-1): GAGVSQSPSNKVTEKGKDVELRCDPISGHTALYWYRQSLGQGLEFLIYFQGNSAPDKSGLPSDRFSAERTGGSVSTLTIQRTQQEDSAVYLCASSPPWGGYEQFFGPGTRLTVL.

The V and J genes are TRBV12-3 or TRBV12-4 and TRBJ2-1; 8 bases line up with TRBD2. V lost 0 bases and J lost 9; bases outside the gene matches: 7. The CDR3 runs to 15 residues. This CDR3 reads CASSLAGGRGVEQFF. CDR3 DNA sequence: TGTGCCAGCAGTTTAGCGGGAGGGCGGGGGGTTGAGCAGTTCTTC.

At least ten counts were recorded for this clonotype. This rearrangement joins TRBV7-2 to TRBJ2-3; the D gene is possibly TRBD1 (5 bases). The CDR3 covers 18 residues. V gave up 5 bases and J gave up 0 bases, with 21 bases separating them. Germline V lookup: CDR1 SGHTA, CDR2 FQGNSA. CDR3: CASSPYRTGVPSTDTQYF. The CDR3 DNA reads as TGTGCCAGCAGCCCGTACCGAACAGGAGTCCCAAGCACAGATACGCAGTATTTT. Full variable domain (rest looked up from reference TRBV7-2 and TRBJ2-3): GAGVSQSPSNKVTEKGKDVELRCDPISGHTALYWYRQSLGQGLEFLIYFQGNSAPDKSGLPSDRFSAERTGGSVSTLTIQRTQQEDSAVYLCASSPYRTGVPSTDTQYFGPGTRLTVL.

This chain uses TRBV20-1 with TRBJ1-1; perhaps TRBD1 as D (6 bases). CDR3 size: 14 residues. Germline V gene lookup returns CDR1 DFQATT and CDR2 SNEGSKA (reference sequence). V lost 4 bases and J 3 bases, leaving 15 bases between the germline ends. Here the CDR3 DNA reads TGCAGTGCTAATAGGGGGTTGTACGACACTGAAGCTTTCTTT. Translating gives CSANRGLYDTEAFF.

This clonotype was recorded at least ten times. The J gene is TRBJ2-4, the V gene TRBV7-2; D is undetermined. V was clipped by 2 bases and J by 0 bases, with 11 bases between them. Germline V gene sequence: CDR1 SGHTA, CDR2 FQGNSA. The CDR3 runs to 16 residues. As DNA, the CDR3 is TGTGCCAGCAGCTTAATGGGATCCCTAGCCAAAAACATTCAGTACTTC. The encoded protein is CASSLMGSLAKNIQYF.

Many counts were recorded for this clonotype. V is TRBV19 and J is TRBJ2-3, with unresolved D. Germline assignment: CDR1 LNHDA and CDR2 SQIVND (reference sequence). Trimming left V 7 bases short and J 1 base short, with 12 bases between. CDR3 length: 14 amino acids. In nucleotides, the CDR3 is TGTGCCAGTACCTTGAACCTACGCACAGATACGCAGTATTTT. Translation: CASTLNLRTDTQYF.

Only a few counts were recorded for this clonotype. The chain joins TRBV7-2 to TRBJ1-5; D possibly corresponds to TRBD1 (5 bases). V lost 1 base and J 3 bases, leaving 16 bases between the germline ends. The CDR3 loop spans 17 amino acids. Germline V gives CDR1 SGHTA, CDR2 FQGNSA. CDR3 coding DNA: TGTGCCAGCAGCTTAGAAGTACTGACAGCCTACAATCAGCCCCAGCATTTT. The encoded protein is CASSLEVLTAYNQPQHF. The whole variable domain, filled in from reference TRBV7-2 and TRBJ1-5, reads GAGVSQSPSNKVTEKGKDVELRCDPISGHTALYWYRQSLGQGLEFLIYFQGNSAPDKSGLPSDRFSAERTGGSVSTLTIQRTQQEDSAVYLCASSLEVLTAYNQPQHFGDGTRLSIL.

The table lists this clonotype with many counts. The CDR3 sequence: CASSPRLAGVEDTQYF. DNA for the CDR3: TGTGCCAGCAGCCCACGACTAGCGGGAGTGGAAGATACGCAGTATTTT. The chain couples TRBV7-9 to TRBJ2-3, with TRBD2 matching 12 bases. After removal of 5 bases from V and 5 bases from J, the junction contained 8 bases not matched to a gene. The CDR3 loop spans 16 amino acids. Germline V lookup: CDR1 SEHNR, CDR2 FQNEAQ (reference sequence).